Each of the 10 T cell receptor beta chains below was sequenced from the same sample in a study of post-analysis software for immune sequencing data. Study-level points and caveats: In patients, TRBV5-6, TRBV5-1 and TRBV20-1 belonged to five or six TRBV segments found more frequently than in controls.

Every TCR beta cDNA library bore unique molecular identifiers. TCRdb reprocessed the PCR reads with MiXCR, giving one entry per CDR3 protein. The sample consists of 650,000 to 850,000 distinct CDR3 sequences, about 50% of them appearing once. Antigens of these TCRs are unknown. The sequenced sample consisted of blood. Every receptor here comes from a girl under 18 with multiple sclerosis.

This clonotype has more than one count but fewer than ten. V and J are TRBV6-2 or TRBV6-3 and TRBJ1-2; the D is unclear. CDR1 is MNHEY, CDR2 SVGEGT, per germline. V was shortened by 2 bases and J by 3 bases, with 7 bases between the two germline ends. The CDR3 extends over 13 amino acids. The CDR3 nucleotides read TGTGCCAGCAGTTACGGGTATGACTATGGCTACACCTTC. Amino acids: CASSYGYDYGYTF.

This sequence joins TRBV3-1 and TRBJ2-6, with unresolved D. Trimming took 0 bases from V and 6 from J, leaving 15 bases between them. Germline CDR1 reads LGHDT; CDR2 reads YNNKEL (reference sequence). The CDR3 is 17 amino acids. The CDR3 bases are TGTGCCAGCAGCCAAGATCTCCTAGTTCTTAAGGCCAACGTCCTGACTTTC. As protein: CASSQDLLVLKANVLTF. Full variable domain (remainder filled in from reference TRBV3-1 and TRBJ2-6): DTAVSQTPKYLVTQMGNDKSIKCEQNLGHDTMYWYKQDSKKFLKIMFSYNNKELIINETVPNRFSPKSPDKAHLNLHINSLELGDSAVYFCASSQDLLVLKANVLTFGAGSRLTVL.

The J gene is TRBJ1-1, the V gene TRBV5-1, with 9 bases fitting TRBD1. Germline loops: CDR1 SGHRS, CDR2 YFSETQ. The V gene end was trimmed by 7 bases and the J gene end by 4 bases; junction bases not matched to a gene: 11. This CDR3 region has 15 residues. The CDR3 here is CASRVTGGRGTEAFF. CDR3 coding DNA: TGCGCCAGCCGAGTGACAGGGGGTAGAGGCACTGAAGCTTTCTTT. Full variable domain (rest looked up from reference TRBV5-1 and TRBJ1-1): KAGVTQTPRYLIKTRGQQVTLSCSPISGHRSVSWYQQTPGQGLQFLFEYFSETQRNKGNFPGRFSGRQFSNSRSEMNVSTLELGDSALYLCASRVTGGRGTEAFFGQGTRLTVV.

The V gene is TRBV7-8, the J gene TRBJ1-2, with a weak D call TRBD1 (5 bases). Germline loops: CDR1 SGHVS, CDR2 FQNEAQ. V was cut by 6 bases and J by 6 bases, with 17 bases left in between. The CDR3 length is 14 residues. The CDR3 bases are TGTGCCAGCAGTACACGTAAGGGGATGAATGGCTACACCTTC. This translates into CASSTRKGMNGYTF.

The V call is TRBV3-1, the J call TRBJ2-3; unclear D gene. CDR3 length: 15 amino acids. Germline assignment: CDR1 LGHDT and CDR2 YNNKEL (reference sequence). Trimming left V 4 bases short and J 6 bases short, with 17 bases between. DNA of the CDR3: TGTGCCAGCAGCCCGATAGCCAAGCGTAGGGATACGCAGTATTTT. This gives the protein CASSPIAKRRDTQYF.

In DNA, the CDR3 is TGTGCCAGCAGCAAAGAGGACGGGGGCAAGACCCAGTACTTC. This gives the protein CASSKEDGGKTQYF. This sequence joins TRBV21-1 and TRBJ2-5; the DNA was not used to check the table's D call, TRBD1. TRBV21-1 is a pseudogene segment. The CDR3 length is 14 residues.

Concerning this clonotype: One junction end does not reproduce the germline sequence, and a read error may be involved. The chain carries TRBV29-1 and TRBJ2-7; D might be TRBD2 (7 bases). The CDR3 contains 14 residues. Germline CDR1 reads SQVTM; CDR2 reads ANQGSEA. The CDR3 is CSVEGEGTSCEQYF. The CDR3 nucleotides read TGCAGCGTTGAAGGGGAGGGGACATCCTGCGAGCAGTACTTC.

The chain's CDR3 is CASSPLAGGGTGELFF. The CDR3 DNA reads as TGCGCCAGCAGCCCCCTAGCGGGAGGAGGCACCGGGGAGCTGTTTTTT. The chain combines TRBV5-1 with TRBJ2-2, with 11 positions matching TRBD2. In germline, CDR1 is SGHRS, CDR2 YFSETQ. This CDR3 comprises 16 residues. J was trimmed by 4 bases and V by 4 bases; bases with no gene match: 6.

The CDR3 region is CASSEWGAAWGNQPQHF. CDR3 coding DNA: TGTGCCAGCAGTGAATGGGGGGCAGCTTGGGGCAATCAGCCCCAGCATTTT. The chain recombines TRBV2 with TRBJ1-5; a possible D gene is TRBD1 (6 bases). This CDR3 has 17 residues. V dropped 2 bases and J dropped 2 bases, with 16 bases sitting between them. Germline V gene sequence: CDR1 SNHLY, CDR2 FYNNEI.

The CDR3 region has the DNA TGCAGCGTTGATGGAAACAGGGGGCTCCGTGAGCAGTACTTC. As protein: CSVDGNRGLREQYF. This chain links TRBV29-1 with TRBJ2-7; 9 nucleotides align to TRBD1. This CDR3 has 14 amino acids. CDR1 and CDR2 (germline): SQVTM, ANQGSEA. The junction had 10 bases not matched to a gene; V was cut back by 3 bases and J by 7 bases.